The 23 T cell receptor beta chains below come from one sample, sequenced in a study of blood T cells in healthy people across ages. A J-beta primer mix and a sample-barcoded 5' primer were used in a second PCR of roughly 7 to 12 cycles. TCRdb reanalysed the 5' RACE reads using MiXCR and keeps one entry per CDR3 protein. The repertoire consists of around 710,000 distinct CDR3 sequences, with 35% to 45% occurring once and the leading ten covering roughly 19%. The sequenced material came from blood. The receptor set was obtained from a woman between 55 and 75 years old in good health.

The gene calls are TRBV6-1 and TRBJ2-5; possible D gene TRBD2, 6 bases. V lost 4 bases and J lost 11, with 26 bases in between. CDR1 and CDR2 (germline): MNHNS, SASEGT. This CDR3 has 16 residues. CDR3 region: CASSGAGGRHYNEQYF. The CDR3 nucleotides read TGTGCCAGCAGTGGGGCTGGGGGGAGGCATTACAATGAGCAGTACTTC.

Only a few counts were recorded for this clonotype. The chain is built from TRBV5-6 and TRBJ2-1; D tentatively fits TRBD1 or TRBD2 (5 bases each). CDR1 is SGHDT, CDR2 YYEEEE, per germline. Trimming stripped 1 base from V and 1 base from J, with 6 bases between. The length of the CDR3 is 14 residues. The DNA of the CDR3 is TGTGCCAGCAGCTTGTGGGGGTCCTACAATGAGCAGTTCTTC. Translated, it gives CASSLWGSYNEQFF.

This clonotype occurred a few times. V and J are TRBV29-1 and TRBJ1-4; D remains ambiguous. This CDR3 has 11 amino acids. Trimming shortened V by 4 bases and J by 6 bases, and 6 bases separated the two germline ends. The V gene's germline CDR1 is SQVTM and CDR2 ANQGSEA. In DNA, the CDR3 is TGCAGCGTTGGAAGGGATGAAAAACTGTTTTTT. This gives the protein CSVGRDEKLFF.

The J gene is TRBJ2-5, the V gene TRBV27; D ambiguous. The V end was cut by 5 bases, the J end by 11 bases, with 12 bases between. CDR3 length: 11 amino acids. Germline values: CDR1 MNHEY, CDR2 SMNVEV (reference sequence). The CDR3 reads CASSGPGEQYF. Written as DNA, the CDR3 is TGTGCCAGCAGTGGTCCGGGTGAGCAGTACTTC.

In this sample, this clonotype turned up many times. The J gene is TRBJ2-7, the V gene TRBV6-5, with TRBD1 as a possible D gene (5 bases). V dropped 5 bases and J dropped 0 bases, with 8 bases sitting between them. This CDR3 comprises 13 residues. Germline V gene data show CDR1 as MNHEY and CDR2 as SVGAGI. CDR3 protein: CASSPRDSYEQYF. DNA of the CDR3: TGTGCCAGCAGTCCCAGGGACTCCTACGAGCAGTACTTC.

This clonotype was found many times. This could be a read error, since a much larger clone is one nucleotide away. DNA for the CDR3: TGTGCCAGTAGTATGCGGTCGGGGTGGAATGAGCAGTACTTC. As protein: CASSMRSGWNEQYF. This chain joins TRBV19 and TRBJ2-5; D is possibly TRBD2 (5 bases). CDR1 and CDR2 from the germline V gene are LNHDA and SQIVND (reference sequence). The CDR3 extends over 14 amino acids. V was trimmed by 3 bases and J by 11 bases, leaving 19 bases between them.

This clonotype was recorded at least ten times. The chain couples TRBV5-1 to TRBJ2-7, with D unclear. CDR1 is SGHRS and CDR2 is YFSETQ in the germline V gene. V was trimmed by 0 bases and J by 3 bases, leaving 10 bases between them. This CDR3 comprises 14 residues. As DNA, the CDR3 is TGCGCCAGCAGCTTGGAAGGCAGAGACTACGAGCAGTACTTC. Translating it yields CASSLEGRDYEQYF.

The CDR3 is CASSYSLAAYEQYF. The CDR3 region has the DNA TGTGCCAGCAGTTACTCGCTAGCGGCCTACGAGCAGTACTTC. The chain has TRBV6-2 or TRBV6-3 and TRBJ2-7; TRBD2 matches 7 bases. The trim removed 0 bases at V and 2 bases at J, leaving 1 base unmatched. This CDR3 spans 14 amino acids. Germline lookup yields CDR1 MNHEY and CDR2 SVGEGT.

This clonotype was detected only once. The genes are TRBV7-2 and TRBJ1-2; no firm D call. Trimming took 4 bases from V and 8 from J, leaving 14 bases between them. The CDR3 has 13 residues. The V gene's germline CDR1 is SGHTA and CDR2 FQGNSA. The CDR3 DNA sequence: TGTGCCAGCAGCTCCCTGACCACGCTCGGCTACACCTTC. Protein sequence: CASSSLTTLGYTF.

The CDR3 here is CASSAHSSDTDTQYF. CDR3 nucleotides: TGTGCCAGCAGCGCCCACTCTAGCGACACAGATACGCAGTATTTT. The genes are TRBV13 and TRBJ2-3; TRBD2 is a possible D gene (6 bases). Deletions cut 5 bases from V and 2 bases from J, with 14 bases between. Germline CDR1 reads PRHDT; CDR2 reads FYEKMQ (reference sequence). This CDR3 is 15 amino acids long. Supplemented by reference TRBV13 and TRBJ2-3, the full variable domain reads AAGVIQSPRHLIKEKRETATLKCYPIPRHDTVYWYQQGPGQDPQFLISFYEKMQSDKGSIPDRFSAQQFSDYHSELNMSSLELGDSALYFCASSAHSSDTDTQYFGPGTRLTVL.

V usage is TRBV25-1 and J usage is TRBJ2-5; possibly TRBD2 for D (6 bases). The germline V gene has CDR1 MGHDK and CDR2 SYGVNS. Trimming removed 1 base from V and 1 base from J, with 16 bases in between. The CDR3 loop spans 17 amino acids. The DNA for the CDR3 is TGTGCCAGCAGTGAATCAGGGACTCCCTCCCCCCAAGAGACCCAGTACTTC. It encodes CASSESGTPSPQETQYF.

The V and J genes are TRBV11-2 and TRBJ1-2; D may be TRBD1 (5 bases). The CDR3 has 16 residues. Germline lookup yields CDR1 SGHAT and CDR2 FQNNGV. V lost 2 bases, J lost 3 bases, and 16 bases lay in between. In DNA form, the CDR3 reads TGTGCCAGCAGCTTAAGTGATGTAGGGGCTTACTATGGCTACACCTTC. Translating it yields CASSLSDVGAYYGYTF.

The chain couples TRBV29-1 to TRBJ1-2, with D tentatively TRBD1 (5 bases). Per the germline V gene, CDR1 is SQVTM and CDR2 is ANQGSEA. V was shortened by 0 bases and J by 8 bases, with 13 bases between the two germline ends. This CDR3 has 13 residues. CDR3 bases: TGCAGCGTTGAAGATCGACTGGAGGGGGGCTACACCTTC. Protein sequence: CSVEDRLEGGYTF. The whole variable domain, filled in from reference TRBV29-1 and TRBJ1-2, reads SAVISQKPSRDICQRGTSLTIQCQVDSQVTMMFWYRQQPGQSLTLIATANQGSEATYESGFVIDKFPISRPNLTFSTLTVSNMSPEDSSIYLCSVEDRLEGGYTFGSGTRLTVV.

Regarding this clonotype: One end of the junction fails to match germline, which may point to a read error. The chain carries TRBV7-8 and TRBJ2-4, with 10 bases that match TRBD2. CDR1 and CDR2 (germline): SGHVS, FQNEAQ. The CDR3 covers 16 residues. CDR3: CVSTTRGVAGGDIQYF. The CDR3 DNA reads TGTGTCAGCACCACGAGAGGCGTAGCGGGGGGCGACATTCAGTACTTC.

The chain uses TRBV20-1 and TRBJ2-7; 11 bases agree with TRBD2. In germline, CDR1 is DFQATT, CDR2 SNEGSKA (reference sequence). Trimming removed 6 bases from V and 10 bases from J; junction bases left unmatched: 14. This CDR3 has 14 amino acids. The CDR3 sequence: CSAKRTSGRKIQYF. The DNA of the CDR3 is TGCAGTGCAAAGCGGACTAGCGGGCGGAAGATCCAGTACTTC.

The chain joins TRBV2 to TRBJ2-1, with D possibly being TRBD1 (6 bases). Germline CDR1 is SNHLY and CDR2 is FYNNEI. Deletions cut 8 bases from V and 3 bases from J, with 11 bases between. CDR3 length equals 13 residues. The CDR3 reads CASQEDSYNEQFF. The CDR3 bases are TGTGCCAGCCAAGAGGACAGCTACAATGAGCAGTTCTTC.

The chain joins TRBV12-3 or TRBV12-4 to TRBJ2-1, with 10 bases that match TRBD2. The CDR3 loop spans 15 amino acids. V was pared by 5 bases and J by 9 bases, with 10 bases of the junction left unmatched. CDR3 DNA: TGTGCCAGCAGTCCCTCTAGCGGGGGTTCGGGTGAGCAGTTCTTC. Its translation is CASSPSSGGSGEQFF.

The genes are TRBV10-3 and TRBJ2-2; 13 bases line up with TRBD2. In germline, CDR1 is ENHRY, CDR2 SYGVKD. The CDR3 contains 18 residues. V gave up 4 bases and J gave up 4 bases; unmatched junction bases: 9. CDR3 sequence reads: CAISVLAGGTSATGELFF. The CDR3, as DNA: TGTGCCATCAGTGTACTAGCGGGGGGGACGTCTGCCACCGGGGAGCTGTTTTTT.

This clonotype appeared a few times. The genes are TRBV7-9 and TRBJ1-4; 8 bases map to TRBD1. V trimming: 4 bases; J trimming: 7 bases; junction bases outside the gene matches: 17. The germline CDR1 and CDR2 sequences are SEHNR and FQNEAQ (reference sequence). The CDR3 sequence is 18 residues long. DNA of the CDR3: TGTGCCAGCAGCTCCCCTTCGACCTCAGGGGGCAGAGGTGAAAAACTGTTTTTT. This sequence encodes CASSSPSTSGGRGEKLFF.

This clonotype was seen a few times. The chain employs TRBV9 and TRBJ2-7; no clear D gene. The CDR3 is 14 amino acids. CDR1 and CDR2 (germline): SGDLS, YYNGEE. V lost 0 bases and J lost 7, with 14 bases in between. For the CDR3, the DNA is TGTGCCAGCAGCGTAGGGGAAGGGCCCGGGGAGCAGTACTTC. It yields the protein CASSVGEGPGEQYF. The complete variable domain, with remaining parts taken from reference TRBV9 and TRBJ2-7, reads DSGVTQTPKHLITATGQRVTLRCSPRSGDLSVYWYQQSLDQGLQFLIQYYNGEERAKGNILERFSAQQFPDLHSELNLSSLELGDSALYFCASSVGEGPGEQYFGPGTRLTVT.

V is TRBV7-2 and J is TRBJ1-6, with 8 bases that match TRBD1. The CDR3 is 14 residues long. The V segment lost 3 bases and the J segment 10 bases; nucleotides outside the gene matches: 5. CDR1 SGHTA and CDR2 FQGNSA come from the germline V gene. The CDR3 nucleotides are TGTGCCAGCAGCTTCGGGCAGGGGGCCTCACCCCTCCACTTT. This gives the protein CASSFGQGASPLHF.

V is TRBV20-1 and J is TRBJ2-5; TRBD1 matches at 10 bases. The CDR3 runs to 12 residues. V was pared by 0 bases and J by 13 bases, with 5 bases of the junction left unmatched. Germline CDR1 and CDR2: DFQATT and SNEGSKA (reference sequence). The DNA of the CDR3 is TGCAGTGCTAGAGACCCGGGACAGGGGTTGTACTTC. This sequence encodes CSARDPGQGLYF.

This clonotype was seen only a few times. The V and J genes are TRBV6-5 and TRBJ2-7; D call uncertain. Germline V lookup: CDR1 MNHEY, CDR2 SVGAGI. The CDR3 sequence is 14 residues long. Deletions cut 0 bases from V and 0 bases from J, with 6 bases between. CDR3: CASSYSKASYEQYF. Written as DNA, the CDR3 is TGTGCCAGCAGTTACTCGAAGGCCTCCTACGAGCAGTACTTC.